This passage covers 17 T cell receptor beta chains from one sample sequenced in a study of T cell responses to AZD1222 COVID-19 vaccine. Libraries were prepared by immunoSEQ multiplex PCR; TCRdb keeps only in-frame clonotypes and omits some of them. The table shows about 150,000 clones, with roughly 94% occurring only once. Sample: peripheral blood, taken on day 0 of AZD1222 vaccination. The receptors derive from an adult in good health.

The chain recombines TRBV18 with TRBJ2-7; 10 bases agree with TRBD1. CDR3 length: 15 amino acids. The germline V gene has CDR1 KGHSH and CDR2 LQKENI. J lost 6 bases, V lost 6 bases, and 11 bases had no gene match. CDR3 coding DNA: TGTGCCAGCTCTGTCGGGACAGGGGTTGGAATCGAGCAGTACTTC. Translation: CASSVGTGVGIEQYF.

The chain employs TRBV4-2 and TRBJ2-1; D not certain. V was trimmed by 0 bases and J by 0 bases, leaving 9 bases between them. The V gene's germline CDR1 is LGHNA and CDR2 YNFKEQ. The CDR3 consists of 16 residues. The CDR3 DNA follows: TGTGCCAGCAGCCAAGAATCGCCTAGCTCCTACAATGAGCAGTTCTTC. It specifies CASSQESPSSYNEQFF.

The gene calls are TRBV4-3 and TRBJ2-7; the match to TRBD2 covers 9 bases. The ends lost 3 bases at V and 3 bases at J; junction bases unmatched: 3. Germline assignment: CDR1 LGHNA and CDR2 YSLEER. The CDR3 sequence is 14 residues long. The CDR3 reads CASSHRGGDYEQYF. CDR3 nucleotides: TGCGCCAGCAGCCACCGCGGGGGGGACTACGAGCAGTACTTC.

V gene TRBV19 combines with J gene TRBJ2-5, with 7 nucleotides matching TRBD2. The CDR3 runs 17 residues. Germline V CDR1 and CDR2: LNHDA, SQIVND (reference sequence). V dropped 1 base and J dropped 5; count of bases not matched to a gene: 13. CDR3 sequence reads: CASSIVGGVPRTETQYF. The DNA of the CDR3 is TGTGCCAGTAGTATAGTTGGGGGGGTCCCCCGGACCGAGACCCAGTACTTC.

The CDR3 spells CASSLGQGVDGYTF. DNA for the CDR3: TGCGCCAGCAGCTTGGGACAGGGCGTCGATGGCTACACCTTC. V and J are TRBV5-1 and TRBJ1-2; 7 bases align to TRBD1. CDR3 length: 14 residues. V trimming: 0 bases; J trimming: 6 bases; junction bases outside the gene matches: 5. Germline V lookup: CDR1 SGHRS, CDR2 YFSETQ.

This chain links TRBV19 with TRBJ1-3; no firm D call. CDR3 length: 13 residues. Germline V gives CDR1 LNHDA, CDR2 SQIVND (reference sequence). V lost 4 bases and J 0 bases, leaving 4 bases between the germline ends. The CDR3 region has the DNA TGTGCCAGTAGTACGGACTCTGGAAACACCATATATTTT. As protein: CASSTDSGNTIYF.

This rearrangement joins TRBV9 to TRBJ2-1; 11 bases align to TRBD2. Looked up from germline, CDR1 is SGDLS and CDR2 is YYNGEE. The CDR3 spans 15 residues. The V gene end was trimmed by 4 bases and the J gene end by 3 bases; junction bases not matched to a gene: 3. The CDR3 sequence: CASSPGTSGYNEQFF. The DNA of the CDR3 is TGTGCCAGCAGCCCCGGGACTAGCGGCTACAATGAGCAGTTCTTC.

The rearrangement uses TRBV18 and TRBJ2-5; 9 positions match TRBD2. Germline V gives CDR1 KGHSH, CDR2 LQKENI. The CDR3 covers 16 residues. V lost 2 bases to trimming and J lost 0 bases; unmatched junction nucleotides: 4. The CDR3 spells CASSPRSGGYQETQYF. CDR3 DNA sequence: TGTGCCAGCTCACCAAGGAGCGGGGGGTACCAAGAGACCCAGTACTTC.

CDR3 in amino acids: CATSDSWTSGSSYEQYF. The CDR3 DNA reads TGTGCCACCAGTGATTCCTGGACTAGCGGGTCCTCCTACGAGCAGTACTTC. The J gene is TRBJ2-7, the V gene TRBV24-1; 11 bases match TRBD2. Germline CDR1 is KGHDR and CDR2 is SFDVKD. The trim removed 2 bases at V and 0 bases at J, leaving 5 bases unmatched. There are 17 residues in the CDR3.

The rearrangement links TRBV6-4 to TRBJ2-1, with 7 nucleotides matching TRBD1. CDR3 length: 14 residues. Germline CDR1 is MRHNA and CDR2 is SNTAGT. Losses at the gene ends were 5 bases for V and 3 bases for J; bases not matched to a gene: 4. The CDR3 region is CASSPRDSYNEQFF. CDR3 bases: TGTGCCAGCAGTCCCCGGGACAGCTACAATGAGCAGTTCTTC.

This chain joins TRBV11-2 and TRBJ2-7, with 11 positions matching TRBD2. Germline CDR1 and CDR2: SGHAT and FQNNGV. V shed 8 bases, J shed 1 base, and the junction held 4 bases outside the gene matches. The CDR3 is 14 amino acids. In nucleotides, the CDR3 is TGTGCCAGCGGCGGGACTAGCGGTTCCTACGAGCAGTACTTC. Residues: CASGGTSGSYEQYF.

The chain has TRBV24-1 and TRBJ2-1, with TRBD1 identical over 7 bases. The V segment lost 3 bases and the J segment 5 bases; nucleotides outside the gene matches: 9. This CDR3 is built from 16 residues. CDR1 is KGHDR and CDR2 is SFDVKD in the germline V gene. The CDR3 bases are TGTGCCACCAGTGATGCCTCCGGGACAGCCGACAATGAGCAGTTCTTC. Translating gives CATSDASGTADNEQFF.

The V and J genes are TRBV19 and TRBJ1-1; unclear D gene. Trimming pared 3 bases from V and 3 bases from J, leaving 5 bases between. CDR3 size: 12 residues. From germline, CDR1 is LNHDA and CDR2 SQIVND (reference sequence). The CDR3 loop is CASSIGYTEAFF. The CDR3 coding sequence is TGTGCCAGTAGTATCGGGTACACTGAAGCTTTCTTT.

The rearrangement links TRBV16 to TRBJ1-5; 8 bases are a match to TRBD1. There are 16 residues in the CDR3. Germline lookup yields CDR1 KGHSY and CDR2 FQNENV. J lost 2 bases, V lost 4 bases, and 7 bases had no gene match. The CDR3 loop is CASSPQGAGGNQPQHF. CDR3 in DNA: TGTGCCAGCAGCCCCCAGGGGGCGGGGGGCAATCAGCCCCAGCATTTT.

The chain uses TRBV5-1 and TRBJ2-5; D is ambiguous. The V end was cut by 0 bases, the J end by 2 bases, with 8 bases between. CDR3 length equals 14 residues. Germline V gives CDR1 SGHRS, CDR2 YFSETQ. The CDR3: CASSLDRTQETQYF. In nucleotides, the CDR3 is TGCGCCAGCAGCTTGGACAGAACTCAAGAGACCCAGTACTTC.

The count of this clone is one. This chain joins TRBV5-1 and TRBJ1-1; D is undetermined. V was cut by 0 bases and J by 6 bases, with 12 bases left in between. CDR1 is SGHRS, CDR2 YFSETQ, per germline. The CDR3 extends over 14 amino acids. This CDR3 reads CASSLAKGIPEAFF. As DNA, the CDR3 is TGCGCCAGCAGCTTGGCCAAGGGAATCCCTGAAGCTTTCTTT.

The rearrangement joins TRBV7-2 to TRBJ2-2; D is possibly TRBD1 (5 bases). The ends were cut back, 7 bases at V and 4 bases at J, with 22 bases in the middle. CDR3 size: 17 residues. Germline CDR1 SGHTA, CDR2 FQGNSA. The CDR3 loop is CASISTSLRALTGELFF. The CDR3 DNA reads TGTGCCAGCATCAGCACAAGTCTCAGGGCACTCACCGGGGAGCTGTTTTTT.